Below are 5 T cell receptor beta chains sequenced from a single sample in a study of cytomegalovirus exposure and HLA in healthy donors. The PCR used 60 Vbeta and 13 Jbeta primers. Repertoires were generated with immunoSEQ multiplex PCR, while TCRdb's copy carries only in-frame clones and drops some. This table has around 160,000 clones, around 75% appearing once. Sequencing was carried out using PBMCs. The receptors come from a woman aged 40-49 years in good health and CMV-seropositive.

The chain couples TRBV6-1 to TRBJ1-2; TRBD1 might be the D (6 bases). V lost 4 bases, J lost 8 bases, and 14 bases lay in between. This CDR3 spans 13 amino acids. CDR1 and CDR2 (germline): MNHNS, SASEGT. The CDR3 DNA is TGTGCCAGCAGTGGACAGGTATCCTCCGGCTACACCTTC. Amino acid sequence: CASSGQVSSGYTF.

Only a few counts were recorded for this clone. The V gene is TRBV25-1, the J gene TRBJ1-3, with 8 bases lining up with TRBD1. This CDR3 has 15 residues. Trimming removed 6 bases from V and 3 bases from J; junction bases left unmatched: 7. Germline CDR1 reads MGHDK; CDR2 reads SYGVNS. CDR3 residues: CASRTPGQGGNTIYF. Written as DNA, the CDR3 is TGTGCCAGCAGGACCCCCGGACAGGGTGGAAACACCATATATTTT.

The chain has TRBV18 and TRBJ2-5; 7 nucleotides match TRBD2. Germline CDR1 and CDR2: KGHSH and LQKENI. Unmatched junction bases numbered 8, after V lost 3 bases and J lost 4 bases. The CDR3 contains 15 residues. CDR3 region: CASSPDMTSRETQYF. The CDR3 DNA follows: TGTGCCAGCTCACCTGACATGACTAGCCGAGAGACCCAGTACTTC.

In its sample, this clone was seen once. The sample has other DNA sequences that encode this CDR3 too. The chain has TRBV30 and TRBJ2-7; 8 bases are a match to TRBD1. From germline, CDR1 is GTSNPN and CDR2 SVGIG (reference sequence). J was trimmed by 6 bases and V by 5 bases; bases with no gene match: 6. This CDR3 has 12 amino acids. The CDR3 region has the DNA TGTGCCTGGGGAGTCACAGGGGGCGAGCAGTACTTC. It translates to CAWGVTGGEQYF.

The V and J genes are TRBV6-6 and TRBJ1-1; tentative D call: TRBD1 (6 bases). CDR1 is MNHNY and CDR2 is SVGAGI in the germline V gene (reference sequence). The CDR3 contains 13 residues. With 6 bases removed from V and 7 bases from J, the gap between germline ends came to 15 bases. This CDR3 reads CASSHGQSLEAFF. In nucleotides, the CDR3 is TGTGCCAGCAGCCACGGACAGTCCCTTGAAGCTTTCTTT.